This entry describes one T cell receptor (beta chain). The trim removed 0 bases at V and 0 bases at J, leaving 5 bases unmatched. Per germline, CDR1 LGHNA and CDR2 YNFKEQ. The length of the CDR3 is 17 residues. The source of the sample is a study of blood T cell repertoires in COVID-19. Study details: The United States, Italy and Spain supplied acute and convalescent COVID-19 samples.

Methods used by the authors: Amplification of reference gene primers provided the estimated nucleated cell counts. Only in-frame clones appear in the TCRdb table, and some are missing; sequencing was by immunoSEQ multiplex PCR. From that table come the V and J calls and clone size; the DNA was used to work out D and trimming. The top ten clones hold 2.5% to 3.5% of a sample with about 360,000 clones, around 87% of them seen once. The V and J genes are TRBV4-2 and TRBJ2-3, with 8 bases matching TRBD2. The sequenced sample consisted of peripheral blood. This clonotype originated in a human donor in a cohort sampled during active COVID-19. The CDR3 DNA reads as TGTGCCAGCAGCCAAGAACAGCGGGGGCTTAGCACAGATACGCAGTATTTT. It is translated as CASSQEQRGLSTDTQYF.